The 8 T cell receptor beta chains in this list originate from one sample, sequenced in a study of post-analysis software for immune sequencing data. The antigens for these receptors are not known. Study conclusions and caveats: TRBV5-6, TRBV5-1 and TRBV20-1 belonged to a set of a handful of TRBV segments that were more frequent in patients than controls.

Unique molecular identifiers tagged the TCR beta cDNA libraries. Using its own MiXCR run on the PCR reads, TCRdb lists one record per CDR3 protein. The table records roughly 800,000 distinct CDR3 sequences, 53% of them present only once. The sample was blood. These receptors came from a girl between 5 and 17 years old with multiple sclerosis.

This chain connects TRBV12-3 or TRBV12-4 to TRBJ2-1; no clear D gene. CDR3 length: 12 residues. V dropped 3 bases and J dropped 8 bases, with 8 bases sitting between them. Here the CDR3 reads CASSFRVYEQFF. The CDR3 DNA reads TGTGCCAGCAGTTTTAGGGTCTATGAGCAGTTCTTC.

This chain uses TRBV4-1 with TRBJ2-7; 8 bases align to TRBD1. CDR1 and CDR2 from the germline V gene are MGHRA and YSYEKL. The length of the CDR3 is 17 residues. V was pared by 1 base and J by 0 bases, with 8 bases of the junction left unmatched. This chain's CDR3 is CASSQARGDRTSYEQYF. CDR3 DNA sequence: TGCGCCAGCAGCCAAGCACGAGGGGACAGGACCTCCTACGAGCAGTACTTC.

The V and J genes are TRBV6-2 or TRBV6-3 and TRBJ2-7; 7 nucleotides match TRBD1. V lost 7 bases to trimming and J lost 1 base; unmatched junction nucleotides: 1. Germline V gene lookup returns CDR1 MNHEY and CDR2 SVGEGT. CDR3 length: 12 residues. The CDR3 region is CASKDRSYEQYF. In DNA form, the CDR3 reads TGTGCCAGCAAGGACAGGTCCTACGAGCAGTACTTC.

This chain uses TRBV29-1 with TRBJ2-1; the D is unclear. Deletions cut 4 bases from V and 0 bases from J, with 7 bases between. From germline, CDR1 is SQVTM and CDR2 ANQGSEA. The CDR3 totals 13 residues. The DNA for the CDR3 is TGCAGCGTTGCGGATAGCTCCTACAATGAGCAGTTCTTC. Its translation is CSVADSSYNEQFF.

The chain employs TRBV6-5 and TRBJ1-2, with D possibly matching TRBD1 (5 bases). This CDR3 is built from 14 residues. V lost 4 bases, J lost 7 bases, and 16 bases lay in between. The V gene's germline CDR1 is MNHEY and CDR2 SVGAGI. This CDR3 is CASSFRDGRGGYTF. CDR3 in DNA: TGTGCCAGCAGTTTTAGAGACGGAAGGGGTGGCTACACCTTC.

This clonotype came up a few times. The CDR3 spells CSVVRPGDGTYEQYF. The DNA of the CDR3 is TGCAGCGTTGTTAGACCAGGGGACGGAACCTACGAGCAGTACTTC. The chain joins TRBV29-1 to TRBJ2-7; D is perhaps TRBD1 (6 bases). The CDR3 runs 15 residues. The V end lost 4 bases, the J end lost 2 bases, and 18 bases lay between the germline ends. Germline loops: CDR1 SQVTM, CDR2 ANQGSEA.

In this sample, this clonotype turned up once. The gene calls are TRBV3-1 and TRBJ1-2; no definite D call. There are 14 residues in the CDR3. V dropped 1 base and J dropped 4 bases, with 10 bases sitting between them. The germline V gene encodes CDR1 LGHDT and CDR2 YNNKEL (reference sequence). CDR3 coding DNA: TGTGCCAGCAGCCAAGGGCCGCAGAGCTATGGCTACACCTTC. Translated: CASSQGPQSYGYTF.

The CDR3 coding sequence is TGCAGCGTTGGGGAGATAGAAGGCTCCGAGCAGTACTTC. It is translated as CSVGEIEGSEQYF. This chain uses TRBV29-1 with TRBJ2-7, with D perhaps matching TRBD2 (5 bases). Germline V gene sequence: CDR1 SQVTM, CDR2 ANQGSEA. V was clipped by 4 bases and J by 6 bases, with 16 bases between them. CDR3 length: 13 amino acids.